A selection of T cell receptor beta chains follows, all from one sample in a study of neoadjuvant anti-PD-1 for oral cavity cancer. Measured with immunoSEQ multiplex PCR; TCRdb has only the in-frame clones, and not every one. The table shows some 10,000 clones, with roughly 61% occurring only once. This specimen was tumor tissue, taken after nivolumab (anti-PD-1) treatment. All receptors come from a person aged 35-79 years with oral cavity squamous cell carcinoma. Both conserved end residues are part of each CDR3. The order of the fields is clone size, V gene, J gene, D gene, CDR3 protein, CDR3 DNA. D genes are given only for firm matches. A clone size is listed for some rows: how often the clone was seen (once, few, many), or a class if it is expanded.

>NA|TRBV18|TRBJ1-2|NA
CASSPELGGYTF
TGTGCCAGCTCACCGGAACTGGGAGGCTACACCTTC
>few|TRBV30|TRBJ1-2|NA
CAWSVSRDGYTF
TGTGCCTGGAGTGTGTCAAGGGATGGCTACACCTTC
>NA|TRBV11-2|TRBJ2-2|TRBD2
CASSHSGGAPGELFF
TGTGCCAGCAGCCATAGCGGGGGGGCCCCCGGGGAGCTGTTTTTT
>NA|TRBV7-9|TRBJ1-3|TRBD1
CASRFTLGQGGNTIYF
TGTGCCAGCAGGTTTACCCTAGGACAGGGAGGAAACACCATATATTTT
>NA|TRBV5-1|TRBJ2-1|NA
CASSLAAANNEQFF
TGCGCCAGCAGCTTGGCAGCAGCGAACAATGAGCAGTTCTTC
>few|TRBV7-6|TRBJ1-6|TRBD1
CASSLTGTGGTLRNSPLHF
TGTGCCAGCAGCCTCACCGGGACAGGGGGAACTTTGAGGAATTCACCCCTCCACTTT
>NA|TRBV11-2|TRBJ2-7|NA
CASSLGGGSSYEQYF
TGTGCCAGCAGCTTAGGCGGTGGTAGTTCCTACGAGCAGTACTTC
>NA|TRBV9|TRBJ2-1|NA
CASSLTGVDSYNEQFF
TGTGCCAGCAGCTTAACCGGGGTCGACTCCTACAATGAGCAGTTCTTC
>large|TRBV7-8|TRBJ2-7|NA
CASSSGQREQYF
TGTGCCAGCAGCTCCGGACAGCGCGAGCAGTACTTC
>once|TRBV7-2|TRBJ2-7|TRBD2
CASSPQTSGVGEQYF
TGTGCCAGCAGCCCCCAAACTAGCGGGGTCGGCGAGCAGTACTTC
>once|TRBV19|TRBJ2-3|NA
CASSGITDTQYF
TGTGCCAGTAGCGGGATCACAGATACGCAGTATTTT
>NA|TRBV7-2|TRBJ2-5|NA
CASTLGGAETQYF
TGTGCCAGCACTCTAGGGGGGGCGGAGACCCAGTACTTC
>NA|TRBV20-1|TRBJ1-1|NA
CSAPWTKAFF
TGCAGTGCTCCCTGGACTAAGGCTTTCTTT
>NA|TRBV7-3|TRBJ2-1|NA
CASSSKGTREQFF
TGTGCCAGCAGCTCGAAAGGTACCCGAGAGCAGTTCTTC
>NA|TRBV6-5|TRBJ2-5|NA
CASSRAQETQYF
TGTGCCAGCAGCAGGGCTCAAGAGACCCAGTACTTC
>few|TRBV28|TRBJ1-5|NA
CASSLFEGKGPQPQHF
TGTGCCAGCAGTTTATTCGAGGGAAAAGGTCCTCAGCCCCAGCATTTT
>NA|TRBV20-1|TRBJ2-1|NA
CSGRERDEQFF
TGCAGTGGGAGAGAGCGCGATGAGCAGTTCTTC
>NA|TRBV18|TRBJ2-5|TRBD2
CASSPIAGDQETQYF
TGTGCCAGCTCACCAATAGCGGGGGACCAAGAGACCCAGTACTTC
>NA|TRBV5-4|TRBJ2-7|TRBD2
CASSTVGGSYEQYF
TGTGCCAGCAGCACGGTCGGGGGGTCCTACGAGCAGTACTTC
>NA|TRBV5-6|TRBJ2-3|NA
CASSLSHTDTQYF
TGTGCCAGCAGCTTGTCACATACAGATACGCAGTATTTT
>few|TRBV19|TRBJ2-3|NA
CASSIGSGTTTDTQYF
TGTGCCAGTAGTATTGGGAGCGGGACAACCACAGATACGCAGTATTTT
>NA|TRBV5-1|TRBJ2-2|NA
CASSAGLANTGELFF
TGCGCCAGCAGCGCGGGACTGGCGAACACCGGGGAGCTGTTTTTT
>few|TRBV5-1|TRBJ2-5|NA
CASSLHGYGGLETQYF
TGCGCCAGCAGCTTGCACGGTTACGGGGGGCTGGAGACCCAGTACTTC
>NA|TRBV4-2|TRBJ1-1|NA
CASGLAGMNTEAFF
TGTGCCAGCGGACTTGCTGGGATGAACACTGAAGCTTTCTTT
>NA|TRBV9|TRBJ2-2|NA
CASSALTADGELFF
TGTGCCAGCAGCGCACTTACAGCCGACGGGGAGCTGTTTTTT
>NA|TRBV30|TRBJ1-4|TRBD1
CAWRSAAQGAGEKLFF
TGTGCCTGGAGGAGTGCGGCGCAGGGGGCAGGTGAAAAACTGTTTTTT
>NA|TRBV11-3|TRBJ2-1|NA
CASSSDGPSYNEQFF
TGTGCCAGCAGCTCAGACGGCCCCTCCTACAATGAGCAGTTCTTC
>NA|TRBV27|TRBJ2-7|TRBD2
CASSPGLAVYEQYF
TGTGCCAGCAGCCCGGGACTAGCGGTATACGAGCAGTACTTC